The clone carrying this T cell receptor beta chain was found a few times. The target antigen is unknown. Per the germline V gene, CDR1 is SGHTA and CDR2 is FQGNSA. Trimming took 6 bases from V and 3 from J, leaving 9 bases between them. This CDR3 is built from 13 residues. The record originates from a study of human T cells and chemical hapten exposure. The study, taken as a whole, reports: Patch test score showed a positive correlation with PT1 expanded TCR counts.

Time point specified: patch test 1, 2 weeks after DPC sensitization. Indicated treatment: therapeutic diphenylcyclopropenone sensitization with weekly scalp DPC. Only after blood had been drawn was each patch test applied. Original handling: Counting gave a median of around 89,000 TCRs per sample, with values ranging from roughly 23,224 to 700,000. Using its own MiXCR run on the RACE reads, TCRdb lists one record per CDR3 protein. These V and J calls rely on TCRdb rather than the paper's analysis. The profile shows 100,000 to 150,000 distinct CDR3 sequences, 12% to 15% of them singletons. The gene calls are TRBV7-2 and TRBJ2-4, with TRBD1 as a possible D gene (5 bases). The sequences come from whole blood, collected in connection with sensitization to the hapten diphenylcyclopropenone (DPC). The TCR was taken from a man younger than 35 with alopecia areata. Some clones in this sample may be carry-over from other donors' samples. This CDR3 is CASSRGGKNIQYF. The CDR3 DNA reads TGTGCCAGCAGTAGGGGCGGCAAAAACATTCAGTACTTC.